The 7 T cell receptor beta chains listed next were all sequenced from one sample in a study of T-cell reconstitution after alpha-beta-depleted transplantation in children. Unique molecular identifiers were built into the TCRbeta library. TCRdb fed the PCR reads into MiXCR, producing one record per CDR3 protein. This table holds hundreds of thousands of distinct CDR3 sequences, about an eighth found once. Material: PBMCs, mostly from graft donor cells, obtained 360 days after TCRalphabeta/CD19-depleted stem cell transplant. These TCRs come from a male patient aged 10 to 17 who had a stem cell transplant for acute myeloid leukemia, so the T cells may come from the graft donor.

This clonotype was observed a handful of times. The chain couples TRBV11-2 to TRBJ2-2; 11 bases are shared with TRBD1. Germline-derived CDR1 and CDR2 are SGHAT and FQNNGV. The CDR3 is 19 amino acids. Germline trimming cut 1 base from V and 6 bases from J; bases unmatched to any gene: 13. In DNA, the CDR3 is TGTGCCAGCAGCTTAGGCGGACAGGGGGCTTCTGCCGGGGCCGGGGAGCTGTTTTTT. Translated: CASSLGGQGASAGAGELFF.

Here the CDR3 reads CASSPPPGTGRTEAFF. CDR3 in DNA: TGTGCCAGCAGTCCACCCCCGGGGACAGGGCGCACTGAAGCTTTCTTT. This chain links TRBV28 with TRBJ1-1, with 9 bases aligning to TRBD1. The CDR3 covers 16 residues. The V gene end was trimmed by 5 bases and the J gene end by 4 bases; junction bases not matched to a gene: 11. Germline CDR1 reads MDHEN; CDR2 reads SYDVKM.

This clonotype was detected a few times. This rearrangement joins TRBV5-5 to TRBJ1-6; TRBD1 matches 7 bases. Trimming cost V 7 bases and J 7 bases; bases outside gene matches: 8. CDR1 is SGHKS and CDR2 is YYEKEE in the germline V gene (reference sequence). This CDR3 region has 14 residues. The CDR3 sequence: CASFPRDSNSPLHF. CDR3 in DNA: TGTGCCAGCTTCCCCCGGGACAGCAATTCACCCCTCCACTTT.

This chain uses TRBV9 with TRBJ1-2, with 8 bases lining up with TRBD1. This CDR3 region has 14 residues. Germline lookup yields CDR1 SGDLS and CDR2 YYNGEE. The J segment lost 0 bases and the V segment lost 4 bases, leaving 2 bases of the junction unmatched. The CDR3 loop is CASSRTGSNYGYTF. CDR3 coding DNA: TGTGCCAGCAGCCGGACAGGGTCTAACTATGGCTACACCTTC.

The gene calls are TRBV7-9 and TRBJ2-7; tentatively, D is TRBD1 (5 bases). Trimming pared 4 bases from V and 2 bases from J, leaving 12 bases between. The CDR3 contains 14 residues. The germline CDR1 and CDR2 sequences are SEHNR and FQNEAQ (reference sequence). CDR3 nucleotides: TGTGCCAGCAGCTCGACAGCTTTGCCCTACGAGCAGTACTTC. It is translated as CASSSTALPYEQYF.

This clonotype showed up just a few times. The chain combines TRBV7-2 with TRBJ2-7; 14 bases are shared with TRBD2. Germline values: CDR1 SGHTA, CDR2 FQGNSA. This CDR3 contains 14 residues. V trimming: 4 bases; J trimming: 13 bases; junction bases outside the gene matches: 9. CDR3 amino acids: CASSSGTSGSRCYF. CDR3 DNA sequence: TGTGCCAGCAGCTCAGGGACTAGCGGGAGTAGATGTTACTTC.

Only a few counts were recorded for this clonotype. The chain has TRBV6-5 and TRBJ1-2, with no clear D. CDR3 length: 15 amino acids. The V end was cut by 2 bases, the J end by 6 bases, with 16 bases between. Per germline, CDR1 MNHEY and CDR2 SVGAGI. The CDR3 nucleotides read TGTGCCAGCAGTTACGGGAACGGGGAATCCCATGGCTACACCTTC. This sequence encodes CASSYGNGESHGYTF.